Listed below are T cell receptor beta chains from one sample, sequenced in a study of siplizumab effects on memory and regulatory T cells. Only in-frame clones appear in the TCRdb table, and some are missing; sequencing was by immunoSEQ multiplex PCR. This sample yields about 69,000 clones, of which over 70% are seen a single time; more than 1.5% belongs to the top ten. Sequencing was carried out using Tregs sorted from blood. The receptors shown here come from a human donor in good health. The CDR3 runs from the conserved cysteine through the conserved F or W. D genes are given only for firm matches. Size values are once, few and many counts, or a class for expanded clones, and some rows have none.

d_call,j_call,clone_size,v_call,cdr3_aa,cdr3_nt
NA,TRBJ2-1,once,TRBV30,CAWSVVSALTYNEQFF,TGTGCCTGGAGTGTAGTTAGCGCCCTTACCTACAATGAGCAGTTCTTC
NA,TRBJ2-1,NA,TRBV19,CASSPRSGTLTGEQFF,TGTGCCAGTAGTCCCCGGAGCGGGACGCTGACAGGGGAGCAGTTCTTC
NA,TRBJ2-6,once,TRBV4-1,CASSYSGPLAGMNGANVLTF,TGCGCCAGCAGCTACTCCGGACCCCTGGCCGGGATGAACGGGGCCAACGTCCTGACTTTC
TRBD2,TRBJ2-3,NA,TRBV5-1,CASSPRLAGFPGADTQYF,TGCGCCAGCAGTCCCCGACTAGCGGGCTTTCCTGGGGCAGATACGCAGTATTTT
NA,TRBJ2-5,NA,TRBV20-1,CSARGAETQYF,TGCAGTGCTAGGGGGGCAGAGACCCAGTACTTC
TRBD2,TRBJ2-2,NA,TRBV11-3,CASSLGSGDTGELFF,TGTGCCAGCAGCTTAGGAAGCGGGGACACCGGGGAGCTGTTTTTT
NA,TRBJ1-1,once,TRBV7-8,CASSLALWTANTEAFF,TGTGCCAGCAGCTTGGCCCTTTGGACAGCTAACACTGAAGCTTTCTTT
NA,TRBJ1-1,NA,TRBV7-3,CASSSTGTRNTEAFF,TGTGCCAGCAGCTCCACCGGGACACGTAACACTGAAGCTTTCTTT
TRBD1,TRBJ1-4,once,TRBV28,CASSPDRGRANEKLFF,TGTGCCAGCAGTCCCGACAGGGGGAGGGCTAATGAAAAACTGTTTTTT
TRBD2,TRBJ2-3,NA,TRBV30,CAWTPGGDTQYF,TGTGCCTGGACACCGGGGGGAGATACGCAGTATTTT
TRBD2,TRBJ2-4,NA,TRBV7-2,CASSLAIAGDKNIQYF,TGTGCCAGCAGCTTAGCGATAGCGGGGGACAAAAACATTCAGTACTTC
NA,TRBJ1-5,NA,TRBV5-6,CASSLGILDQPQHF,TGTGCCAGCAGCTTGGGAATTCTAGATCAGCCCCAGCATTTT
TRBD2,TRBJ2-1,NA,TRBV5-6,CASSFRLAGKNEQFF,TGTGCCAGCAGCTTCCGACTAGCGGGAAAGAATGAGCAGTTCTTC
NA,TRBJ1-5,NA,TRBV2,CASRRGSNQPQHF,TGTGCCAGCAGGCGGGGTAGCAATCAGCCCCAGCATTTT
TRBD2,TRBJ2-1,NA,TRBV2,CASRGVGWTEQFF,TGTGCCAGCCGGGGGGTCGGATGGACTGAGCAGTTCTTC
TRBD1,TRBJ1-1,NA,TRBV19,CASHDRGFTEAFF,TGTGCCAGCCATGACAGGGGGTTTACTGAAGCTTTCTTT
TRBD1,TRBJ1-6,NA,TRBV6-1,CASSASGTVSSPLHF,TGTGCCAGCAGCGCCTCCGGGACAGTCAGTTCACCCCTCCACTTT
TRBD2,TRBJ2-1,NA,TRBV5-4,CASSTLWGEGYNEQFF,TGTGCCAGCAGCACCCTTTGGGGGGAGGGCTACAATGAGCAGTTCTTC
NA,TRBJ1-2,NA,TRBV29-1,CSVERSYGYTF,TGCAGCGTTGAGCGTAGCTATGGCTACACCTTC
NA,TRBJ2-7,few,TRBV18,CASSPSRPYEQYF,TGTGCCAGCTCACCAAGTAGACCCTACGAGCAGTACTTC
NA,TRBJ2-2,NA,TRBV27,CASSPNRINTGELFF,TGTGCCAGCAGTCCTAACCGCATTAACACCGGGGAGCTGTTTTTT
NA,TRBJ2-7,once,TRBV30,CAWSGYEQYF,TGTGCCTGGAGCGGGTACGAGCAGTACTTC
NA,TRBJ1-3,NA,TRBV6-1,CASTLVGNTIYF,TGTGCCAGCACCCTAGTTGGTAACACCATATATTTT
NA,TRBJ1-4,NA,TRBV11-3,CASSLTSGGRVFF,TGTGCCAGCAGCTTAACATCCGGGGGTAGGGTGTTTTTT
TRBD1,TRBJ1-2,once,TRBV5-5,CASSPAGQEKYGYTF,TGTGCCAGCAGCCCCGCGGGACAGGAGAAATATGGCTACACCTTC
NA,TRBJ1-1,few,TRBV30,CAWSVRRGAFF,TGTGCCTGGAGTGTACGGCGGGGAGCTTTCTTT
NA,TRBJ2-7,NA,TRBV10-3,CAHQVSYEQYF,TGTGCTCACCAGGTCTCCTACGAGCAGTACTTC
NA,TRBJ1-2,once,TRBV6-1,CASSEGRGLGGYTF,TGTGCCAGCAGTGAAGGCAGGGGACTAGGTGGCTACACCTTC
NA,TRBJ1-2,NA,TRBV29-1,CSVEGRSGDYGYTF,TGCAGCGTTGAAGGGAGGTCAGGGGACTATGGCTACACCTTC
NA,TRBJ1-4,NA,TRBV25-1,CASRGERGEKLFF,TGTGCCAGCAGAGGAGAAAGAGGTGAAAAACTGTTTTTT
NA,TRBJ2-7,NA,TRBV5-1,CASSPPTVTHEQYF,TGCGCCAGCAGCCCACCGACAGTGACACACGAGCAGTACTTC
NA,TRBJ1-5,NA,TRBV6-1,CASSRGNQPQHF,TGTGCCAGCAGCAGGGGCAATCAGCCCCAGCATTTT
NA,TRBJ2-3,NA,TRBV5-1,CASSLYTSTDTQYF,TGCGCCAGCAGCTTGTATACTAGCACAGATACGCAGTATTTT
NA,TRBJ2-7,NA,TRBV27,CASRTRAVRVEQYF,TGTGCCAGCCGTACGAGGGCCGTTCGTGTCGAGCAGTACTTC
NA,TRBJ2-1,NA,TRBV18,CASSRPVGHNEQFF,TGTGCCAGCTCACGTCCCGTAGGACACAATGAGCAGTTCTTC
NA,TRBJ1-2,NA,TRBV5-1,CASSLSYGDFYGYTF,TGCGCCAGCAGCTTGTCGTATGGAGACTTCTATGGCTACACCTTC
TRBD1,TRBJ1-1,NA,TRBV7-9,CASSPGGAEAFF,TGTGCCAGCAGCCCAGGGGGTGCTGAAGCTTTCTTT
NA,TRBJ1-1,few,TRBV18,CASSRRQDTEAFF,TGTGCCAGCTCACGGAGACAGGACACTGAAGCTTTCTTT
TRBD1,TRBJ2-2,NA,TRBV19,CASSMDRGVTGELFF,TGTGCCAGTAGTATGGACAGGGGAGTGACCGGGGAGCTGTTTTTT
NA,TRBJ1-6,NA,TRBV27,CASSFSKWGHSPLHF,TGTGCCAGCAGTTTTTCCAAATGGGGGCACTCACCCCTCCACTTT
NA,TRBJ1-1,NA,TRBV28,CASSQGLNTEAFF,TGTGCCAGCAGCCAGGGACTGAACACTGAAGCTTTCTTT
TRBD2,TRBJ2-5,NA,TRBV5-1,CASNGLLATQETQYF,TGCGCCAGCAACGGGTTACTAGCGACTCAAGAGACCCAGTACTTC
TRBD2,TRBJ2-5,NA,TRBV7-6,CASSGSGYGGETQYF,TGTGCCAGCAGCGGCTCAGGGTACGGGGGGGAGACCCAGTACTTC
NA,TRBJ2-1,NA,TRBV18,CASSPTNHPNEQFF,TGTGCCAGCTCACCAACCAACCATCCCAATGAGCAGTTCTTC
TRBD2,TRBJ2-7,few,TRBV6-5,CASSVGGNAYEQYF,TGTGCCAGCAGTGTGGGGGGGAACGCCTACGAGCAGTACTTC
NA,TRBJ1-1,few,TRBV14,CASSLGPTGAFF,TGTGCCAGCAGCCTAGGACCTACAGGGGCTTTCTTT
NA,TRBJ1-3,NA,TRBV19,CASRKRAEYYSGNTIYF,TGTGCCAGTAGAAAAAGGGCGGAGTATTACTCTGGAAACACCATATATTTT
NA,TRBJ2-7,NA,TRBV2,CASSGIEGFYEQYF,TGTGCCAGCAGTGGAATTGAGGGTTTCTACGAGCAGTACTTC
NA,TRBJ2-3,NA,TRBV7-9,CASSRRTDTQYF,TGTGCCAGCAGCCGGCGCACAGATACGCAGTATTTT
NA,TRBJ1-4,few,TRBV4-3,CASSPADSVGGEKLFF,TGCGCCAGCAGCCCTGCGGACAGTGTGGGTGGTGAAAAACTGTTTTTT
TRBD2,TRBJ2-1,NA,TRBV19,CASSPRSGTSIEQFF,TGTGCCAGTAGTCCTCGTTCCGGGACTAGTATTGAGCAGTTCTTC
NA,TRBJ2-2,NA,TRBV12-5,CASARERRNTGELFF,TGTGCTAGTGCGAGGGAGCGGAGGAACACCGGGGAGCTGTTTTTT
TRBD2,TRBJ2-3,NA,TRBV13,CASSHRTSRVGNTQYF,TGTGCCAGCAGCCACCGGACTAGCCGGGTCGGGAATACGCAGTATTTT
NA,TRBJ2-5,NA,TRBV4-1,CASSQVQGETQYF,TGCGCCAGCAGCCAAGTGCAGGGTGAGACCCAGTACTTC
TRBD1,TRBJ2-7,NA,TRBV18,CASSPFRTGRDEQYF,TGTGCCAGCTCACCTTTTCGGACAGGGCGCGACGAGCAGTACTTC
NA,TRBJ2-3,NA,TRBV30,CAWSVDPSTDTQYF,TGTGCCTGGAGTGTGGATCCTAGCACAGATACGCAGTATTTT
TRBD1,TRBJ1-5,NA,TRBV6-5,CASSTTGVQPQHF,TGTGCCAGCAGTACTACAGGGGTCCAGCCCCAGCATTTT
NA,TRBJ2-3,NA,TRBV11-1,CASSLSRHSGSGTDTQYF,TGTGCCAGCAGCTTGAGTCGGCATTCAGGGTCGGGCACAGATACGCAGTATTTT
NA,TRBJ1-5,NA,TRBV28,CASSLEHYQPQHF,TGTGCCAGCAGTTTGGAGCACTATCAGCCCCAGCATTTT
NA,TRBJ2-3,few,TRBV29-1,CSVRAVTDTQYF,TGCAGCGTGAGGGCTGTCACAGATACGCAGTATTTT